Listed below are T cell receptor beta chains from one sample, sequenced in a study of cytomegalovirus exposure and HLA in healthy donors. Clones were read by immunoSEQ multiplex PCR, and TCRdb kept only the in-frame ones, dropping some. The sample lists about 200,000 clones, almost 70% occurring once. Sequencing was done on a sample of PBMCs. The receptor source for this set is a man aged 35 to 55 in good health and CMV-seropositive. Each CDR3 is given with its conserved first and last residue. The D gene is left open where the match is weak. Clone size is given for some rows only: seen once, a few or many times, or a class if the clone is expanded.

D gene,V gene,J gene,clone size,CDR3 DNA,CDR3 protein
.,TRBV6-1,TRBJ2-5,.,TGTGCCAGCAGTGGACAAAGCAGGGGACAAGAGACCCAGTACTTC,CASSGQSRGQETQYF
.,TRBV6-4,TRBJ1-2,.,TGTGCCAGCAGTGGTGTCACAGGGTCAGGCTACACCTTC,CASSGVTGSGYTF
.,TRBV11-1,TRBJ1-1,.,TGTGCCAGCAGCTTTTTAGGGGGCACTGAAGCTTTCTTT,CASSFLGGTEAFF
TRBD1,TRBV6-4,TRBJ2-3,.,TGTGCCAGCAGTAACAGGGGATACACAGATACGCAGTATTTT,CASSNRGYTDTQYF
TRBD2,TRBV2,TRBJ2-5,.,TGTGCCAGCAGTACTAGCGGGGGCCGGGGGGAGACCCAGTACTTC,CASSTSGGRGETQYF
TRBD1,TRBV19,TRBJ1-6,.,TGTGCCAGTAGTATCCACAGGGGAGAATCACCCCTCCACTTT,CASSIHRGESPLHF
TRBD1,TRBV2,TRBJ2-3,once,TGTGCCAGCAGTGTCCGGACAGGGGGGACAGATACGCAGTATTTT,CASSVRTGGTDTQYF
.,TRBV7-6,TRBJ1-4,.,TGTGCCAGCAGCTTAGCACTCTTACCGGACAGCAAACTGTTTTTT,CASSLALLPDSKLFF
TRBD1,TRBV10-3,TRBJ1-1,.,TGTGCCATCAGTGCCGAGGGGGCAGGAGTAAACACTGAAGCTTTCTTT,CAISAEGAGVNTEAFF
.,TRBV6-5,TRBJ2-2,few,TGTGCCAGCAGCTCGAACACCGGGGAGCTGTTTTTT,CASSSNTGELFF
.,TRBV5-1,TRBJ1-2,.,TGCGCCAGCAGCCGGAACAGGGCCACTAACTATGGCTACACCTTC,CASSRNRATNYGYTF
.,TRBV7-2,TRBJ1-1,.,TGTGCCAGCAGGCCTGACAGGAACACTGAAGCTTTCTTT,CASRPDRNTEAFF
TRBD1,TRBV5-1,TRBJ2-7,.,TGCGCCAGCAGCTGGAAGACAGGGTTCTACGAGCAGTACTTC,CASSWKTGFYEQYF
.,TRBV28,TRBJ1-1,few,TGTGCCAGCAGTGCCCCGGGACTCGCGAAGACTGAAGCTTTCTTT,CASSAPGLAKTEAFF
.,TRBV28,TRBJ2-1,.,TGTGCCAGCAGTTTACCTACTACTAGCTACAATGAGCAGTTCTTC,CASSLPTTSYNEQFF
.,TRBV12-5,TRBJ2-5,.,TGTGCTAGTAGCCCGACAGGAGAGGAGACCCAGTACTTC,CASSPTGEETQYF
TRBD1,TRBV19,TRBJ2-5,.,TGTGCCAGTAGTGGGACAGGGGACCGGGAGACCCAGTACTTC,CASSGTGDRETQYF
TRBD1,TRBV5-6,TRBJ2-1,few,TGTGCCAGCAGCCCTAACAGGGGTCTGTCCTACAATGAGCAGTTCTTC,CASSPNRGLSYNEQFF
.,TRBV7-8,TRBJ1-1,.,TGTGCCAGCAGCTTAGGCGGGTTAGACACTGAAGCTTTCTTT,CASSLGGLDTEAFF
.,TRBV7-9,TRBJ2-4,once,TGTGCCAGCAACGAGATAACCCTAGCCAAAAACATTCAGTACTTC,CASNEITLAKNIQYF
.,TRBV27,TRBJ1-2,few,TGTGCCAGCAGTTCTCTACAGGCGGCCTATGGCTACACCTTC,CASSSLQAAYGYTF
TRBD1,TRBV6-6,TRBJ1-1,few,TGTGCCAGCAGTTACTCCCCGGGACAGGGTGACACTGAAGCTTTCTTT,CASSYSPGQGDTEAFF
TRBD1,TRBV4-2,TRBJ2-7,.,TGTGCCAGCAGCGAGAGACAGGGGGCGCGGGAGCAGTACTTC,CASSERQGAREQYF
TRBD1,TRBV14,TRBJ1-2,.,TGTGCCAGCAGCCCAGGGGACAGCCTTGGTGGCTACACCTTC,CASSPGDSLGGYTF
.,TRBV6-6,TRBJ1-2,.,TGTGCCAGCAGTTTACAGGACAGCGTGTCCTATGGCTACACCTTC,CASSLQDSVSYGYTF